Presented here are 8 T cell receptor beta chains from one specimen sequenced in a study of T-cell reconstitution after alpha-beta-depleted transplantation in children. Preparation of the TCRbeta library was carried out with unique molecular identifiers. MiXCR was run by TCRdb on the PCR reads, yielding one entry per CDR3 protein. The table has about 92,000 distinct CDR3 sequences, 9% to 15% seen once. This material consisted of PBMCs from the stem cell graft donor, taken from the stem cell graft. These receptors originate from a human donor who donated a stem cell graft to a child with inherited bone marrow failure.

This clonotype was observed a handful of times. The chain carries TRBV29-1 and TRBJ2-4; D possibly corresponds to TRBD1 (6 bases). V lost 3 bases, J lost 6 bases, and 9 bases lay in between. The V gene's germline CDR1 is SQVTM and CDR2 ANQGSEA. The CDR3 is made up of 12 amino acids. The CDR3 spells CSVEIQGNIQYF. The CDR3 DNA reads as TGCAGCGTTGAGATACAGGGAAACATTCAGTACTTC.

This clonotype has a count of ten or more. The chain joins TRBV29-1 to TRBJ2-7; the D gene is possibly TRBD1 (6 bases). Trimming cost V 0 bases and J 5 bases, with 14 bases left between them. CDR1 and CDR2 (germline): SQVTM, ANQGSEA. The CDR3 length is 14 residues. CDR3 nucleotides: TGCAGCGTTGAAGACCCTCAGGGGTCGGACGAGCAGTACTTC. It encodes CSVEDPQGSDEQYF.

This clonotype was counted many times. V gene TRBV5-1 combines with J gene TRBJ1-1; possibly TRBD1 for D (5 bases). V lost 5 bases and J lost 1, with 15 bases in between. In germline, CDR1 is SGHRS, CDR2 YFSETQ. This CDR3 comprises 15 residues. Written as DNA, the CDR3 is TGCGCCAGCAGGTGGTCAGGCAGGGCGAACACTGAAGCTTTCTTT. Its translation is CASRWSGRANTEAFF.

The J gene is TRBJ2-3, the V gene TRBV23-1, with a tentative D call TRBD2 (6 bases). TRBV23-1 is marked as an open reading frame, function uncertain. V lost 1 base, J lost 4 bases, and 33 bases lay in between. The CDR3 is 22 amino acids. The CDR3 region has the DNA TGCGCCAGCAGTCAATGGCCTGCGGGGAAGGAGGCCCCCCTTTGTCTAGCAGATACGCAGTATTTT. Its translation: CASSQWPAGKEAPLCLADTQYF.

This clonotype was seen repeatedly, ten times or more. The chain uses TRBV19 and TRBJ2-7, with a possible D match to TRBD1 (5 bases). V dropped 1 base and J dropped 2 bases, with 9 bases sitting between them. Germline CDR1 LNHDA, CDR2 SQIVND (reference sequence). The CDR3 is 14 amino acids. DNA for the CDR3: TGTGCCAGTAGTATAGTATCAGGGCCCTACGAGCAGTACTTC. As protein: CASSIVSGPYEQYF.

This clonotype was seen ten or more times. The chain recombines TRBV4-3 with TRBJ1-5; D is unresolved. Trimming removed 0 bases from V and 7 bases from J, with 7 bases in between. Germline V gives CDR1 LGHNA, CDR2 YSLEER. The CDR3 extends over 13 amino acids. The CDR3 coding sequence is TGCGCCAGCAGCCAAGATACGGGACAGCCCCAGCATTTT. This encodes CASSQDTGQPQHF.

This clonotype was seen ten or more times. The rearrangement links TRBV27 to TRBJ2-7, with 7 nucleotides matching TRBD1. Germline assignment: CDR1 MNHEY and CDR2 SMNVEV (reference sequence). J gave up 1 base and V 4 bases, and 10 bases lay outside the gene matches. The CDR3 contains 16 residues. CDR3 sequence: CASSYINRGTSYEQYF. In DNA form, the CDR3 reads TGTGCCAGCAGTTATATAAACAGGGGAACTTCCTACGAGCAGTACTTC.

Ten or more counts support this clonotype. One end of the junction does not line up with germline, which may come from a read error. The chain recombines TRBV7-9 with TRBJ1-5, with D perhaps matching TRBD1 (5 bases). This CDR3 contains 14 residues. Germline V lookup: CDR1 SEHNR, CDR2 FQNEAQ (reference sequence). This chain's CDR3 is CASSLGQGNQPQHF. CDR3 nucleotide sequence: TGTGCCAGCAGTTTAGGTCAGGGAAATCAGCCCCAGCATTTT.